A few counts support the clone carrying this T cell receptor beta chain. Its antigen is not known. The sample belongs to a study of blood T cells in healthy people across ages. The authors ran a second PCR of about 7 to 11 cycles using a sample-barcoded 5' primer and a J-beta primer mix. All cDNA molecules were each tagged by a template-switch adaptor with 12 random nucleotides. Per sample, CDR3-containing paired-end reads numbered at least 2.5 million. In TCRdb, the 5' RACE reads were re-called with MiXCR into one record per CDR3 protein. The repertoire consists of 750,000 to 950,000 distinct CDR3 sequences, with roughly 50% occurring once and the leading ten covering about 38%. V was cut by 5 bases and J by 0 bases, with 7 bases left in between. The length of the CDR3 is 14 residues. CDR1 is KGHDR and CDR2 is SFDVKD in the germline V gene. Study results and caveats: Researchers report that TCR beta diversity correlated strongly with naive T cell percentage.

The sequence was obtained from a man older than 75 in good health. The chain recombines TRBV24-1 with TRBJ2-1; D call uncertain. What was sequenced was blood. The CDR3: CATSAATSYNEQFF. CDR3 nucleotides: TGTGCCACCAGTGCTGCTACCTCCTACAATGAGCAGTTCTTC.